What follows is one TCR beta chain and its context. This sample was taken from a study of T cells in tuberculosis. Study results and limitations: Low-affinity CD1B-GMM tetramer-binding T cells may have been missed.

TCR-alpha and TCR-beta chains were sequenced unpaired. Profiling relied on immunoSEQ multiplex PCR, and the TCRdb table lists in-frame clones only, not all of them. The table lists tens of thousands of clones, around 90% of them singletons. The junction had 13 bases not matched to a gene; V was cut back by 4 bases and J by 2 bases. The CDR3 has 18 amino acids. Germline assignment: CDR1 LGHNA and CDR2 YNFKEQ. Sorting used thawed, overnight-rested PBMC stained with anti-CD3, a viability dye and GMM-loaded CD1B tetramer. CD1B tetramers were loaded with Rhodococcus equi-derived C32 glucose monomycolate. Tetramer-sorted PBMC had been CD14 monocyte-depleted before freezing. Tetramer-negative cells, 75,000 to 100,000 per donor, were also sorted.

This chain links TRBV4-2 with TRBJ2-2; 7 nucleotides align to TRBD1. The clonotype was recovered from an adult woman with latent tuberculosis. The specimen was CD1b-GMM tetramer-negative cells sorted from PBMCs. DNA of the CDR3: TGTGCCAGCAGCCGGATAGGCCCGGGACAGCCCAACACCGGGGAGCTGTTTTTT. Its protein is CASSRIGPGQPNTGELFF.